This TCR beta chain was sequenced for a study of blood T cells in healthy people across ages. Each sample had at least 7 million PBMCs isolated. A second about 6 to 12 cycle PCR used barcoded and J-beta primers. MiXCR, applied by TCRdb to the 5' RACE reads, yields one record per CDR3 protein. The profile shows around 990,000 distinct CDR3 sequences, around two fifths of them singletons. The CDR3 is 16 amino acids. Germline CDR1 is MGHRA and CDR2 is YSYEKL. V was clipped by 1 base and J by 2 bases, with 14 bases between them. Study-level results: Fewer expanded clones and more diversity marked long-lived versus aged donors. Per-million-T-cell TCR beta diversity fell roughly linearly with age.

There are a few counts of this clonotype. Its antigen is unknown. Input material: blood. The clonotype originates from a man younger than 35 in good health. The chain uses TRBV4-1 and TRBJ1-2; D is perhaps TRBD1 (6 bases). CDR3: CASSQVGGWRNYGYTF. The CDR3 DNA reads TGCGCCAGCAGCCAAGTTGGGGGCTGGCGGAACTATGGCTACACCTTC.